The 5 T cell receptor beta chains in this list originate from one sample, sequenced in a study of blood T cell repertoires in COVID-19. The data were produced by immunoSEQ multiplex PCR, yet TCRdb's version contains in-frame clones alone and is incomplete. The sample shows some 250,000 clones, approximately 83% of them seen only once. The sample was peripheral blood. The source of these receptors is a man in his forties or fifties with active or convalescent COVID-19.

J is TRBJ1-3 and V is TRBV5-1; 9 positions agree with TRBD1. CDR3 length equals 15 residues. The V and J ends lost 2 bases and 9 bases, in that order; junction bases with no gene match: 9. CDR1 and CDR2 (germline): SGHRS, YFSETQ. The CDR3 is CASSLSGTGTATIYF. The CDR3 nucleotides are TGCGCCAGCAGCTTATCCGGGACAGGGACCGCCACCATATATTTT.

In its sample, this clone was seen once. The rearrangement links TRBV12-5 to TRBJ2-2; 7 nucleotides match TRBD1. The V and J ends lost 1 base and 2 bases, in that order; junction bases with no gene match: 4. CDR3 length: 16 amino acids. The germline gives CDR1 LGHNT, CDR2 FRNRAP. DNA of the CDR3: TGTGCTAGTGGTTTGGCCAGGGACAGCAACACCGGGGAGCTGTTTTTT. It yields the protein CASGLARDSNTGELFF.

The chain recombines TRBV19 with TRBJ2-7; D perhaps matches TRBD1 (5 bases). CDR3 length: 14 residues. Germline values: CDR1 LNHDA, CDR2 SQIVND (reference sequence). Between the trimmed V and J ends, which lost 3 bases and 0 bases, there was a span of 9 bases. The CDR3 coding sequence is TGTGCCAGTAGTATGAGACAGCGCTCCTACGAGCAGTACTTC. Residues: CASSMRQRSYEQYF.

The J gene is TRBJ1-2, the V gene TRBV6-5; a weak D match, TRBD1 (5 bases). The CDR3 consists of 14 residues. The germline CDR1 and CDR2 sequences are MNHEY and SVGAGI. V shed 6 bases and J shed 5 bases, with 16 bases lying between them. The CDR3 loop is CASRSAREEYGYTF. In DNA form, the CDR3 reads TGTGCCAGCAGGTCGGCCAGGGAAGAGTATGGCTACACCTTC.

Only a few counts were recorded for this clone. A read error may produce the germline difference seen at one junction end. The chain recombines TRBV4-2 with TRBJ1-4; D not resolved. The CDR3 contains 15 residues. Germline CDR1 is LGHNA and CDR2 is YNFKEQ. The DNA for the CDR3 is TGTGCCACCAGCAAGGCGGACGGGGCTAATGAAAAACTGTTTTTT. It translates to CATSKADGANEKLFF.